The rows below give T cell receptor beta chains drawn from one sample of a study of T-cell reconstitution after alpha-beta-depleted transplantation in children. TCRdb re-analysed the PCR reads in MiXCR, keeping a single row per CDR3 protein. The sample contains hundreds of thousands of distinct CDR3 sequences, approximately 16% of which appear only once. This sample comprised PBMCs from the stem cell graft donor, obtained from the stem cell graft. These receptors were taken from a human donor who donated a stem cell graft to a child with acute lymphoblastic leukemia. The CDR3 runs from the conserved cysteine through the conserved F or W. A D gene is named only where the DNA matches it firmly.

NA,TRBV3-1,CASSSPSGAISGANVLTF
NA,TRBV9,CASSVGSSVIQNEQFF
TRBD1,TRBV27,CASSSRGPAEQYF
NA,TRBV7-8,CASSRGLHYEQYF
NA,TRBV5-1,CASSLAGLAYEQYF
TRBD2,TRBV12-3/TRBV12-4,CASSRGGSGRSTDTQYF
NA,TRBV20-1,CSASPGRAWGKLFF
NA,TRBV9,CASSVALGGQGYTF
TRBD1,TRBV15,CATSRGIRGRWPEAFF
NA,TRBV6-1,CASKFGDSPLHF
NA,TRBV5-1,CASSLAAGRPGELFF
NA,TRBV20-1,CSARDTLDFSRTQYF
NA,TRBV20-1,CSASPRVRSETQYF
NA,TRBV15,CATSTPRVNNEQFF
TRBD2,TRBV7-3,CASSLIAGGPADTQYF
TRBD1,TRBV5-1,CASSRTRIQGAQAYGYTF
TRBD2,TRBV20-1,CSASGRPSYEQYF
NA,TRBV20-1,CSARDFISYEQYF
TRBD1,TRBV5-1,CASSLETGGHTEAFF
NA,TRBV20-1,CSATQGPGEQFF
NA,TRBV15,CATSRDRGGAANVLTF
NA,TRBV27,CASSAPRALDEQYF
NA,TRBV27,CASSFDTTNEKLFF
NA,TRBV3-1,CASSQYDTQYF